The next 32 T cell receptor beta chains were all read from a single sample in a study of blood T cell repertoires in COVID-19. The table came from immunoSEQ multiplex PCR; TCRdb's copy has only in-frame clones and leaves some out. The repertoire holds 260,000 or so clones, with around 85% as singletons. What was sequenced was PBMCs or T cells enriched from blood (not recorded which). The receptors were sampled from a woman in her 50s who had recovered from COVID-19.

V gene TRBV4-3 combines with J gene TRBJ2-5; 9 bases match TRBD1. V shed 5 bases, J shed 4 bases, and the junction held 5 bases outside the gene matches. CDR3 length: 14 amino acids. The V gene's germline CDR1 is LGHNA and CDR2 YSLEER. The CDR3 DNA reads TGCGCCAGCAGCACGGACAGGGGACTAGAGACCCAGTACTTC. This sequence encodes CASSTDRGLETQYF.

The genes are TRBV18 and TRBJ2-7, with TRBD2 matching over 9 bases. Trimming cost V 4 bases and J 0 bases; bases outside gene matches: 4. The germline gives CDR1 KGHSH, CDR2 LQKENI. This CDR3 is 15 amino acids long. CDR3 sequence reads: CASSQLAGPSYEQYF. CDR3 in DNA: TGTGCCAGCTCACAGCTAGCGGGGCCCTCCTACGAGCAGTACTTC.

The sample holds one count of this clone. The chain uses TRBV3-1 (or the pseudogene TRBV3-2) and TRBJ1-2, with D uncertain. This CDR3 region has 13 residues. Trimming pared 1 base from V and 4 bases from J, leaving 7 bases between. Germline V gene lookup returns CDR1 LGHDT and CDR2 YNNKEL (reference sequence). CDR3 sequence reads: CASSQGQVYGYTF. CDR3 DNA: TGTGCCAGCAGCCAAGGACAAGTCTATGGCTACACCTTC.

The CDR3 spells CASSDRARSTEAFF. The CDR3 DNA sequence: TGTGCCAGCAGCGACAGGGCTCGGTCCACTGAAGCTTTCTTT. The chain carries TRBV2 and TRBJ1-1, with 7 nucleotides matching TRBD1. Germline CDR1 is SNHLY and CDR2 is FYNNEI. V trimming: 6 bases; J trimming: 4 bases; junction bases outside the gene matches: 8. There are 14 residues in the CDR3. The full variable domain, rest sourced from reference TRBV2 and TRBJ1-1, is EPEVTQTPSHQVTQMGQEVILRCVPISNHLYFYWYRQILGQKVEFLVSFYNNEISEKSEIFDDQFSVERPDGSNFTLKIRSTKLEDSAMYFCASSDRARSTEAFFGQGTRLTVV.

This chain joins TRBV5-1 and TRBJ1-1, with a weak D call TRBD1 (6 bases). The CDR3 length is 15 residues. V was shortened by 0 bases and J by 7 bases, with 16 bases between the two germline ends. The germline V gene has CDR1 SGHRS and CDR2 YFSETQ. The CDR3 DNA reads as TGCGCCAGCAGCTTGGCAACGGGGGGCTTAGTTGAAGCTTTCTTT. Protein product: CASSLATGGLVEAFF.

The chain uses TRBV28 and TRBJ1-5; no clear D gene. CDR1 is MDHEN and CDR2 is SYDVKM in the germline V gene. V lost 5 bases and J lost 5, with 13 bases in between. The CDR3 is 14 amino acids. Here the CDR3 reads CASSPQSGYQPQHF. CDR3 coding DNA: TGTGCCAGCAGTCCTCAGTCGGGGTATCAGCCCCAGCATTTT. The variable domain in full, completed from reference TRBV28 and TRBJ1-5, reads DVKVTQSSRYLVKRTGEKVFLECVQDMDHENMFWYRQDPGLGLRLIYFSYDVKMKEKGDIPEGYSVSREKKERFSLILESASTNQTSMYLCASSPQSGYQPQHFGDGTRLSIL.

A few counts support this clone. V gene TRBV5-6 combines with J gene TRBJ1-2, with D uncertain. The CDR3 is 14 residues long. Looked up from germline, CDR1 is SGHDT and CDR2 is YYEEEE. V lost 1 base and J lost 4, with 11 bases in between. DNA for the CDR3: TGTGCCAGCAGCTTGTGGGAGACCGGCTATGGCTACACCTTC. Amino acids: CASSLWETGYGYTF.

This sequence joins TRBV28 and TRBJ1-5, with TRBD1 matching 8 bases. V trimming: 2 bases; J trimming: 6 bases; junction bases outside the gene matches: 6. Germline values: CDR1 MDHEN, CDR2 SYDVKM. The CDR3 has 15 amino acids. Here the CDR3 reads CASSLNPRGRQPQHF. The CDR3 nucleotides are TGTGCCAGCAGTTTAAACCCCAGGGGGCGTCAGCCCCAGCATTTT.

The V gene is TRBV7-2, the J gene TRBJ1-2, with 8 positions matching TRBD1. The length of the CDR3 is 14 residues. With V trimmed by 5 bases and J by 7 bases, 9 bases remained unmatched. Germline values: CDR1 SGHTA, CDR2 FQGNSA. DNA for the CDR3: TGTGCCAGCAGCCCAGGACAGGGCAATAGTGGCTACACCTTC. Its translation: CASSPGQGNSGYTF. The full variable domain, rest sourced from reference TRBV7-2 and TRBJ1-2, is GAGVSQSPSNKVTEKGKDVELRCDPISGHTALYWYRQSLGQGLEFLIYFQGNSAPDKSGLPSDRFSAERTGGSVSTLTIQRTQQEDSAVYLCASSPGQGNSGYTFGSGTRLTVV.

This rearrangement joins TRBV27 to TRBJ2-5, with 8 bases fitting TRBD2. Germline V lookup: CDR1 MNHEY, CDR2 SMNVEV (reference sequence). This CDR3 has 14 residues. Trimming removed 6 bases from V and 4 bases from J; junction bases left unmatched: 7. CDR3 in DNA: TGTGCCAGCAGGGTAGCGGGAAAGGTAGAGACCCAGTACTTC. Translated, it gives CASRVAGKVETQYF.

The chain couples TRBV7-9 to TRBJ2-2; 9 nucleotides align to TRBD1. CDR3 length: 16 residues. CDR1 SEHNR and CDR2 FQNEAQ come from the germline V gene (reference sequence). V lost 7 bases and J lost 4; bases outside the gene matches: 10. CDR3 DNA sequence: TGTGCCAGCATAAGGCCTCAGACAGGGGGCACCGGGGAGCTGTTTTTT. It translates to CASIRPQTGGTGELFF.

The V call is TRBV5-5, the J call TRBJ1-1; no clear D. This CDR3 has 15 residues. Trimming shortened V by 7 bases and J by 3 bases, and 19 bases separated the two germline ends. Germline V gene sequence: CDR1 SGHKS, CDR2 YYEKEE (reference sequence). CDR3 sequence reads: CASGGSAGSDTEAFF. CDR3 bases: TGTGCCAGCGGTGGCTCGGCGGGATCGGACACTGAAGCTTTCTTT. The full variable domain, completed using reference TRBV5-5 and TRBJ1-1, is DAGVTQSPTHLIKTRGQQVTLRCSPISGHKSVSWYQQVLGQGPQFIFQYYEKEERGRGNFPDRFSARQFPNYSSELNVNALLLGDSALYLCASGGSAGSDTEAFFGQGTRLTVV.

The chain couples TRBV6-5 to TRBJ1-3, with D unresolved. The ends were cut back, 0 bases at V and 5 bases at J, with 14 bases in the middle. In germline, CDR1 is MNHEY, CDR2 SVGAGI. The CDR3 spans 16 residues. CDR3 protein: CASSYSLEGRRNTIYF. The CDR3 DNA is TGTGCCAGCAGTTACTCTTTAGAAGGGAGACGAAACACCATATATTTT.

V and J are TRBV4-1 and TRBJ1-2; the D is unclear. This CDR3 is 13 amino acids long. Trimming took off 3 bases at V and 5 bases at J, with 10 bases between the two ends. Germline V CDR1 and CDR2: MGHRA, YSYEKL. CDR3 nucleotide sequence: TGCGCCAGCAGCCACACGGACTTGTATGGCTACACCTTC. It codes for CASSHTDLYGYTF.

The V gene is TRBV4-3, the J gene TRBJ2-3; D possibly corresponds to TRBD2 (5 bases). V was clipped by 0 bases and J by 2 bases, with 9 bases between them. This CDR3 is 15 amino acids long. The V gene's germline CDR1 is LGHNA and CDR2 YSLEER. CDR3 sequence (DNA): TGCGCCAGCAGCCAAGAAGGACTCACCACAGATACGCAGTATTTT. This codes for CASSQEGLTTDTQYF.

In its sample, this clone was seen once. The gene calls are TRBV5-4 and TRBJ1-1; TRBD1 aligns across 7 bases. The germline V gene encodes CDR1 SGHNT and CDR2 YYREEE (reference sequence). The V gene end was trimmed by 3 bases and the J gene end by 0 bases; junction bases not matched to a gene: 8. The CDR3 totals 16 residues. CDR3 bases: TGTGCCAGCAGCTCGGGGACAGTCTATTTGAACACTGAAGCTTTCTTT. Translating gives CASSSGTVYLNTEAFF.

The chain carries TRBV19 and TRBJ1-2; D possibly corresponds to TRBD1 (5 bases). V dropped 0 bases and J dropped 7 bases, with 18 bases sitting between them. Germline V gives CDR1 LNHDA, CDR2 SQIVND (reference sequence). The CDR3 has 16 residues. CDR3 residues: CASSIDLSVTGSGYTF. The CDR3 DNA is TGTGCCAGTAGTATAGATCTATCGGTAACAGGATCTGGCTACACCTTC.

The chain joins TRBV24-1 to TRBJ2-1; 13 nucleotides align to TRBD2. Per germline, CDR1 KGHDR and CDR2 SFDVKD. This CDR3 region has 15 residues. V lost 3 bases to trimming and J lost 6 bases; unmatched junction nucleotides: 1. CDR3: CATSDRTSGSNEQFF. CDR3 DNA: TGTGCCACCAGTGATCGGACTAGCGGGAGCAATGAGCAGTTCTTC.

V usage is TRBV28 and J usage is TRBJ1-2; tentative D call: TRBD1 (6 bases). Germline-derived CDR1 and CDR2 are MDHEN and SYDVKM. This CDR3 contains 15 residues. V was pared by 3 bases and J by 4 bases, with 15 bases between. CDR3 DNA: TGTGCCAGCAGTTTCGCGGGAGGACAGCCCTATGGCTACACCTTC. As protein: CASSFAGGQPYGYTF.

The rearrangement uses TRBV6-5 and TRBJ2-7, with 11 bases fitting TRBD2. The CDR3 has 16 residues. Germline V gene data show CDR1 as MNHEY and CDR2 as SVGAGI. V was pared by 0 bases and J by 3 bases, with 4 bases of the junction left unmatched. The CDR3 DNA follows: TGTGCCAGCAGTTACTCGGTACTAGCGGGAGTCTACGAGCAGTACTTC. Translation: CASSYSVLAGVYEQYF.

The rearrangement links TRBV30 to TRBJ1-1, with D uncertain. CDR1 GTSNPN and CDR2 SVGIG come from the germline V gene (reference sequence). The CDR3 is 11 amino acids. Trimming pared 2 bases from V and 9 bases from J, leaving 10 bases between. As DNA, the CDR3 is TGTGCCTGGAGTTATGGTTCTAAAGCTTTCTTT. Translation gives CAWSYGSKAFF.

Details on this clone: The junction differs from germline at one of its ends, possibly a read error. The gene calls are TRBV4-1 and TRBJ2-3; TRBD2 is a possible D gene (5 bases). The CDR3 is made up of 14 amino acids. Germline V lookup: CDR1 MGHRA, CDR2 YSYEKL. The CDR3 nucleotides read TGCGCCAGCAGATTATCACCTAGCACGGATACGCAGTATTTT. Protein product: CASRLSPSTDTQYF.

The chain is built from TRBV5-1 and TRBJ1-2; D unresolved. The CDR3 spans 14 residues. With 0 bases removed from V and 3 bases from J, the gap between germline ends came to 9 bases. Germline V gene sequence: CDR1 SGHRS, CDR2 YFSETQ. The CDR3: CASSLVQNDYGYTF. CDR3 DNA sequence: TGCGCCAGCAGCTTGGTACAGAATGACTATGGCTACACCTTC. The full variable domain, in which reference TRBV5-1 and TRBJ1-2 provide the parts outside the CDR3, is KAGVTQTPRYLIKTRGQQVTLSCSPISGHRSVSWYQQTPGQGLQFLFEYFSETQRNKGNFPGRFSGRQFSNSRSEMNVSTLELGDSALYLCASSLVQNDYGYTFGSGTRLTVV.

The gene calls are TRBV25-1 and TRBJ1-4; tentatively, D is TRBD1 (5 bases). V was cut by 3 bases and J by 3 bases, with 11 bases left in between. Germline CDR1 is MGHDK and CDR2 is SYGVNS. This CDR3 has 15 residues. Written as DNA, the CDR3 is TGTGCCAGCAGTGACGCGGGGACTGCTAATGAAAAACTGTTTTTT. Translated, it gives CASSDAGTANEKLFF.

This rearrangement joins TRBV20-1 to TRBJ1-2, with D unclear. The CDR3 runs 10 residues. V shed 0 bases and J shed 8 bases, with 4 bases lying between them. CDR1 DFQATT and CDR2 SNEGSKA come from the germline V gene (reference sequence). The CDR3 loop is CSARDPGYTF. CDR3 nucleotides: TGCAGTGCTAGAGATCCGGGCTACACCTTC.

This chain joins TRBV30 and TRBJ2-1, with a possible D match to TRBD2 (7 bases). With 3 bases removed from V and 9 bases from J, the gap between germline ends came to 12 bases. The CDR3 contains 12 residues. Germline loops: CDR1 GTSNPN, CDR2 SVGIG (reference sequence). The DNA of the CDR3 is TGTGCCTGGAGGGGGGGGGCGCGTGAGCAGTTCTTC. Translation gives CAWRGGAREQFF.

In DNA, the CDR3 is TGTGCCAGCAGCCGCCGCGGGGGGCATTTCAGTGGCTACACCTTC. This sequence encodes CASSRRGGHFSGYTF. The genes are TRBV14 and TRBJ1-2; possibly TRBD1 for D (6 bases). The CDR3 totals 15 residues. Germline V gene data show CDR1 as SGHDN and CDR2 as FVKESK. V lost 4 bases and J 7 bases, leaving 19 bases between the germline ends.

This clone has just one count. CDR3 DNA: TGTGCCAGCAGCTTAGGTGGTACCGCCAGGGGTGGCTACACCTTC. Amino acids: CASSLGGTARGGYTF. V usage is TRBV7-9 and J usage is TRBJ1-2, with D tentatively TRBD1 (6 bases). The CDR3 runs to 15 residues. V dropped 1 base and J dropped 7 bases, with 16 bases sitting between them. The V gene's germline CDR1 is SEHNR and CDR2 FQNEAQ (reference sequence).

V gene TRBV2 combines with J gene TRBJ1-1; TRBD1 matches at 7 bases. With V trimmed by 7 bases and J by 5 bases, 4 bases remained unmatched. Germline V gene lookup returns CDR1 SNHLY and CDR2 FYNNEI. This CDR3 has 12 residues. This CDR3 is CASIPGGTEAFF. The DNA of the CDR3 is TGTGCCAGCATTCCAGGGGGAACTGAAGCTTTCTTT.

This sequence joins TRBV20-1 and TRBJ2-5, with 12 nucleotides matching TRBD1. Germline assignment: CDR1 DFQATT and CDR2 SNEGSKA (reference sequence). The J segment lost 2 bases and the V segment lost 3 bases, leaving 19 bases of the junction unmatched. The CDR3 covers 20 residues. CDR3 loop: CSASRDRGRRFSGRQETQYF. In nucleotides, the CDR3 is TGCAGTGCTAGTCGGGACAGGGGGCGAAGATTTAGCGGGAGACAAGAGACCCAGTACTTC.

This clone was detected only once. The chain has TRBV5-1 and TRBJ1-4, with 8 nucleotides matching TRBD1. This CDR3 has 15 amino acids. The V segment lost 9 bases and the J segment 7 bases; nucleotides outside the gene matches: 14. Per the germline V gene, CDR1 is SGHRS and CDR2 is YFSETQ. The CDR3 loop reads CATPFRGRFTEKLFF. As DNA, the CDR3 is TGCGCCACCCCCTTCAGGGGGCGTTTCACTGAAAAACTGTTTTTT. The variable domain in full, completed from reference TRBV5-1 and TRBJ1-4, reads KAGVTQTPRYLIKTRGQQVTLSCSPISGHRSVSWYQQTPGQGLQFLFEYFSETQRNKGNFPGRFSGRQFSNSRSEMNVSTLELGDSALYLCATPFRGRFTEKLFFGSGTQLSVL.

V and J are TRBV6-2 or TRBV6-3 and TRBJ2-7; TRBD2 aligns across 8 bases. CDR3 length: 15 amino acids. V was pared by 0 bases and J by 4 bases, with 5 bases of the junction left unmatched. Germline V gene sequence: CDR1 MNHEY, CDR2 SVGEGT. The DNA for the CDR3 is TGTGCCAGCAGTTACTCAAGCGGGAGTAAATACGAGCAGTACTTC. It encodes CASSYSSGSKYEQYF.